Shown below are 25 T cell receptor beta chains from a single sample sequenced in a study of Graves' ophthalmopathy and Graves' hyperthyroidism. The authors amplified TCR beta CDR3 regions from RNA transcripts. HTBI-primed first-round RT-PCR preceded second-round multiplex PCR. In TCRdb, the multiplex PCR reads were re-called with MiXCR into one record per CDR3 protein. The sample gives more than 300,000 distinct CDR3 sequences, roughly a sixth of which show up once; 2% to 3% is in the top ten. Material: peripheral blood. These receptors were collected from an adult woman with stable Graves' hyperthyroidism.

This clonotype was counted many times. The V call is TRBV11-2, the J call TRBJ2-5; 12 bases agree with TRBD2. Germline trimming cut 5 bases from V and 9 bases from J; bases unmatched to any gene: 13. The length of the CDR3 is 16 residues. Germline V gene lookup returns CDR1 SGHAT and CDR2 FQNNGV. CDR3 nucleotide sequence: TGTGCCAGCAGCGCGACTAGCGGGAGTACTACTCGGGCCCAGTACTTC. This encodes CASSATSGSTTRAQYF. Full variable domain (outside the CDR3, taken from reference TRBV11-2 and TRBJ2-5): EAGVAQSPRYKIIEKRQSVAFWCNPISGHATLYWYQQILGQGPKLLIQFQNNGVVDDSQLPKDRFSAERLKGVDSTLKIQPAKLEDSAVYLCASSATSGSTTRAQYFGPGTRLLVL.

This clonotype was recorded many times. This chain uses TRBV10-3 with TRBJ2-7; tentative D call: TRBD1 (6 bases). The CDR3 covers 14 residues. Germline V gene lookup returns CDR1 ENHRY and CDR2 SYGVKD. Trimming shortened V by 6 bases and J by 0 bases, and 12 bases separated the two germline ends. For the CDR3, the DNA is TGTGCCATCAGCGTCGACAGGAGCTCCTACGAGCAGTACTTC. As protein: CAISVDRSSYEQYF.

This clonotype was counted at least ten times. The chain recombines TRBV19 with TRBJ1-5; 7 nucleotides line up with TRBD1. The V segment lost 5 bases and the J segment 9 bases; nucleotides outside the gene matches: 7. Looked up from germline, CDR1 is LNHDA and CDR2 is SQIVND (reference sequence). The CDR3 is 13 residues long. CDR3 region: CASSWDSGRPQHF. The CDR3 bases are TGTGCCAGTAGTTGGGACAGTGGTAGGCCCCAGCATTTT. The variable domain in full, completed from reference TRBV19 and TRBJ1-5, reads DGGITQSPKYLFRKEGQNVTLSCEQNLNHDAMYWYRQDPGQGLRLIYYSQIVNDFQKGDIAEGYSVSREKKESFPLTVTSAQKNPTAFYLCASSWDSGRPQHFGDGTRLSIL.

This clonotype showed up many times. The CDR3 is CASTTQGIYEQYF. The CDR3 bases are TGTGCCAGCACCACACAGGGTATCTACGAGCAGTACTTC. This sequence joins TRBV28 and TRBJ2-7; D is possibly TRBD1 (6 bases). The CDR3 has 13 residues. Germline CDR1 is MDHEN and CDR2 is SYDVKM. Trimming pared 7 bases from V and 3 bases from J, leaving 13 bases between.

This clonotype has at least ten counts. The chain joins TRBV29-1 to TRBJ1-1; tentatively, D is TRBD1 (5 bases). This CDR3 is 12 amino acids long. With 4 bases removed from V and 0 bases from J, the gap between germline ends came to 6 bases. CDR1 and CDR2 (germline): SQVTM, ANQGSEA. The CDR3 reads CSVGQMNTEAFF. The CDR3 nucleotides read TGCAGCGTTGGACAGATGAACACTGAAGCTTTCTTT.

This clonotype appeared many times. V and J are TRBV19 and TRBJ1-1; 10 bases are shared with TRBD1. V gave up 7 bases and J gave up 5 bases; unmatched junction bases: 10. CDR1 LNHDA and CDR2 SQIVND come from the germline V gene (reference sequence). This CDR3 has 15 residues. CDR3 nucleotide sequence: TGTGCCAGTAACGATGCGACAGGGGGCCAAACTGAAGCTTTCTTT. As protein: CASNDATGGQTEAFF.

The CDR3 spells CASSPPVRRANTGELFF. CDR3 coding DNA: TGTGCCAGCAGCCCCCCAGTTAGGCGTGCGAACACCGGGGAGCTGTTTTTT. The gene calls are TRBV11-1 and TRBJ2-2; D is unresolved. V was shortened by 5 bases and J by 0 bases, with 16 bases between the two germline ends. Germline V lookup: CDR1 SGHAT, CDR2 FQDESV (reference sequence). This CDR3 contains 17 residues.

This clonotype was picked up many times. V and J are TRBV6-2 or TRBV6-3 and TRBJ1-5; no firm D call. This CDR3 region has 16 residues. V was pared by 0 bases and J by 6 bases, with 15 bases between. From germline, CDR1 is MNHEY and CDR2 SVGEGT. CDR3 nucleotide sequence: TGTGCCAGCAGTTACTCGGATTGGGTAGGAACTCAGCCCCAGCATTTT. It encodes CASSYSDWVGTQPQHF.

The chain combines TRBV13 with TRBJ2-7; no reliable D call. Trimming took 1 base from V and 0 from J, leaving 10 bases between them. The CDR3 is 15 amino acids. Looked up from germline, CDR1 is PRHDT and CDR2 is FYEKMQ (reference sequence). The CDR3 reads CASSLVPSHSYEQYF. The CDR3, as DNA: TGTGCCAGCAGCTTAGTTCCGTCTCACTCCTACGAGCAGTACTTC.

The gene calls are TRBV3-1 and TRBJ2-7; perhaps TRBD1 as D (6 bases). V shed 2 bases and J shed 9 bases, with 20 bases lying between them. CDR1 and CDR2 from the germline V gene are LGHDT and YNNKEL (reference sequence). The CDR3 totals 15 residues. DNA of the CDR3: TGTGCCAGCAGCCAAAGGATCGGGACAACTCTCCGGCAGTACTTC. Its translation: CASSQRIGTTLRQYF.

This clonotype was observed many times. V usage is TRBV6-4 and J usage is TRBJ2-2, with TRBD2 matching over 10 bases. Trimming took 6 bases from V and 4 from J; bases not matched to a gene: 11. CDR3 length equals 17 residues. CDR1 MRHNA and CDR2 SNTAGT come from the germline V gene. The CDR3 is CASSRQSGGVSTGELFF. The CDR3 coding sequence is TGTGCCAGCAGCAGACAGAGCGGGGGGGTTAGCACCGGGGAGCTGTTTTTT.

This clonotype was detected ten times or more. V gene TRBV12-3 or TRBV12-4 combines with J gene TRBJ2-4, with D perhaps TRBD1 or TRBD2 (7 bases each). V lost 7 bases and J lost 7, with 23 bases in between. CDR3 length: 16 residues. CDR3 coding DNA: TGTGCCAGCACCTTCACTCAGGGGGGGGTCAGGAACATTCAGTACTTC. The encoded protein is CASTFTQGGVRNIQYF.

This clonotype was seen repeatedly, ten times or more. This rearrangement joins TRBV28 to TRBJ2-7; a possible D gene is TRBD1 (5 bases). V lost 5 bases and J lost 0, with 14 bases in between. The CDR3 is made up of 15 amino acids. CDR1 and CDR2 (germline): MDHEN, SYDVKM. The CDR3 coding sequence is TGTGCCAGCAGTCCCCTACAGGAGAGCTCCTACGAGCAGTACTTC. Protein: CASSPLQESSYEQYF.

There are many counts of this clonotype. The rearrangement uses TRBV28 and TRBJ2-5; D is possibly TRBD1 (6 bases). The CDR3 totals 15 residues. The V gene lost 3 bases and the J gene lost 4 bases, with 15 bases spanning the gap. From germline, CDR1 is MDHEN and CDR2 SYDVKM. As DNA, the CDR3 is TGTGCCAGCAGTTTCTCTAGGACAGCTAGAGAGACCCAGTACTTC. Translation gives CASSFSRTARETQYF.

This clonotype appeared many times. This rearrangement joins TRBV29-1 to TRBJ1-1; D is unresolved. Trimming cost V 3 bases and J 6 bases, with 11 bases left between them. CDR3 length: 12 residues. Germline V gene lookup returns CDR1 SQVTM and CDR2 ANQGSEA. DNA for the CDR3: TGCAGCGTTGACTACCTGGGGTCTGAAGCTTTCTTT. It is translated as CSVDYLGSEAFF.

This clonotype was picked up many times. V usage is TRBV10-2 and J usage is TRBJ2-7, with D possibly matching TRBD1 (6 bases). CDR1 and CDR2 (germline): WSHSY, SAAADI. The CDR3 has 14 residues. Trimming took off 5 bases at V and 3 bases at J, with 14 bases between the two ends. The CDR3 DNA reads TGCGCCAGCAGTACACAGGGTCGGAACTACGAGCAGTACTTC. It specifies CASSTQGRNYEQYF.

This clonotype was found many times. This chain joins TRBV28 and TRBJ2-7; 10 positions agree with TRBD2. Germline CDR1 MDHEN, CDR2 SYDVKM. CDR3 length: 17 residues. J was trimmed by 1 base and V by 3 bases; bases with no gene match: 9. CDR3 in DNA: TGTGCCAGCAGTTTCCACCTCTCTAGCGGGAGATCCTACGAGCAGTACTTC. Protein: CASSFHLSSGRSYEQYF.

Details on this clonotype: Germline and junction disagree at one end, which may indicate a read error. This sequence joins TRBV4-1 and TRBJ2-7; 16 nucleotides match TRBD2. Germline V gene sequence: CDR1 MGHRA, CDR2 YSYEKL. This CDR3 is 18 amino acids long. In nucleotides, the CDR3 is TGCGCCAGCGGCCAAGATCGGGGACTAGCGGGAGGGGCTAACGAGCAGTACTTC. Encoded protein: CASGQDRGLAGGANEQYF.

This clonotype was recorded many times. The V call is TRBV5-1, the J call TRBJ2-2; TRBD1 might be the D (6 bases). V shed 6 bases and J shed 4 bases, with 13 bases lying between them. CDR3 length: 14 residues. CDR1 and CDR2 from the germline V gene are SGHRS and YFSETQ. In DNA form, the CDR3 reads TGCGCCAGCATCCAGGACAGTACCACCGGGGAGCTGTTTTTT. This translates into CASIQDSTTGELFF.

This clonotype was detected ten times or more. This chain connects TRBV29-1 to TRBJ1-2, with a tentative D call TRBD1 (5 bases). The CDR3 extends over 11 amino acids. Germline CDR1 reads SQVTM; CDR2 reads ANQGSEA. Trimming cost V 3 bases and J 7 bases, with 9 bases left between them. In nucleotides, the CDR3 is TGCAGCGTTGACGTAGGGGTTGGCTACACCTTC. It is translated as CSVDVGVGYTF.

The gene calls are TRBV13 and TRBJ2-7; no firm D call. Germline-derived CDR1 and CDR2 are PRHDT and FYEKMQ (reference sequence). The germline V and J ends were trimmed by 5 bases and 4 bases, with 18 bases remaining between them. The CDR3 spans 15 residues. CDR3 in amino acids: CASSPPRGQRYEQYF. The CDR3 DNA is TGTGCCAGCAGCCCCCCCCGTGGGCAGAGATACGAGCAGTACTTC.

This clonotype was observed many times. The chain combines TRBV6-2 or TRBV6-3 with TRBJ2-5, with TRBD2 matching 8 bases. CDR3 length equals 16 residues. With 2 bases clipped from V and 5 bases from J, the junction kept 10 bases outside the gene matches. CDR1 is MNHEY and CDR2 is SVGEGT in the germline V gene. The DNA for the CDR3 is TGTGCCAGCAGTTACGAACCCGGGACTAGTGAGGAGACCCAGTACTTC. Encoded protein: CASSYEPGTSEETQYF.

A single count supports this clonotype. A much larger clone lies one base from this, so it may be a read error. The rearrangement joins TRBV20-1 to TRBJ2-7, with 16 positions matching TRBD2. The CDR3 runs to 15 residues. CDR1 is DFQATT, CDR2 SNEGSKA, per germline (reference sequence). V gave up 8 bases and J gave up 5 bases; unmatched junction bases: 9. Here the CDR3 DNA reads TGCAGTAGTCTGGGACTAGCGGGAGGGGGCGACGAGCAGTACTTC. It specifies CSSLGLAGGGDEQYF.

This clonotype was counted at least ten times. The chain joins TRBV12-3 or TRBV12-4 to TRBJ2-7, with D tentatively TRBD2 (6 bases). V gave up 3 bases and J gave up 1 base, with 10 bases separating them. This CDR3 comprises 14 residues. The CDR3 here is CASSFIAESYEQYF. For the CDR3, the DNA is TGTGCCAGCAGTTTCATAGCGGAGTCCTACGAGCAGTACTTC.

This clonotype occurred many times. V gene TRBV4-1 combines with J gene TRBJ2-7; D is possibly TRBD1 (5 bases). The germline V and J ends were trimmed by 2 bases and 4 bases, with 18 bases remaining between them. Germline CDR1 reads MGHRA; CDR2 reads YSYEKL. This CDR3 has 16 amino acids. The CDR3 nucleotides are TGCGCCAGCAGCCAAAGTTCCCGGCAGGGAACTTACGAGCAGTACTTC. Amino acid sequence: CASSQSSRQGTYEQYF.